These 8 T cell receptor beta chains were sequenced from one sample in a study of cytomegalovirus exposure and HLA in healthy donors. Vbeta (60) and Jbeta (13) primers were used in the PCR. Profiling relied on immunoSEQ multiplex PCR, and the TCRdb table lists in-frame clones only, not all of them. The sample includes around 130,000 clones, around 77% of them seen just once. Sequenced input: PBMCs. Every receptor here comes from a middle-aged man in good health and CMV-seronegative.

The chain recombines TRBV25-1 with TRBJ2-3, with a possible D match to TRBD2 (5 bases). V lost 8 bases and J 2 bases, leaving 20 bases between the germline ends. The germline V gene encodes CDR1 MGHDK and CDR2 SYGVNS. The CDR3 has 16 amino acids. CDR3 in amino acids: CASSMAGLEITDTQYF. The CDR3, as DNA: TGTGCCAGCTCGATGGCTGGACTGGAGATCACAGATACGCAGTATTTT.

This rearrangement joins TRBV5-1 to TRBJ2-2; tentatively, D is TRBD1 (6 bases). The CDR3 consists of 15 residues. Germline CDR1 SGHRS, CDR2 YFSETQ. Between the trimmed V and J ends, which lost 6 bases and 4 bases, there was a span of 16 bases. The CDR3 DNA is TGCGCCAGCAAGATAATAACAGGGACCACCGGGGAGCTGTTTTTT. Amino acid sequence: CASKIITGTTGELFF.

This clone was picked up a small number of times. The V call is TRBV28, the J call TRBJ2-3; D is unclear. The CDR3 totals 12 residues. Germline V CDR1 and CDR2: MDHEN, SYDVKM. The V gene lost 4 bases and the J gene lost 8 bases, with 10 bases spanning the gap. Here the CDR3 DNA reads TGTGCCAGCAGTTCAGACTCGGGTACGCAGTATTTT. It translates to CASSSDSGTQYF.

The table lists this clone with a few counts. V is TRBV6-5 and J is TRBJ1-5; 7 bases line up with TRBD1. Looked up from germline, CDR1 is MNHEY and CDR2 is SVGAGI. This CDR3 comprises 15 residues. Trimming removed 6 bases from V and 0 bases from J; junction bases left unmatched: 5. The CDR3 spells CASRAGGNSNQPQHF. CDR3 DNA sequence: TGTGCCAGCAGAGCAGGGGGGAATAGCAATCAGCCCCAGCATTTT.

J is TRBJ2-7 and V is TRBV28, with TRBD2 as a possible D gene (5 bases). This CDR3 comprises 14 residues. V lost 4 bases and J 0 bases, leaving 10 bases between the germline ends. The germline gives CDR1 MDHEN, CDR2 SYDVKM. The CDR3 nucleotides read TGTGCCAGCAGTTCCCCCGGGGACTCCTACGAGCAGTACTTC. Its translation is CASSSPGDSYEQYF.

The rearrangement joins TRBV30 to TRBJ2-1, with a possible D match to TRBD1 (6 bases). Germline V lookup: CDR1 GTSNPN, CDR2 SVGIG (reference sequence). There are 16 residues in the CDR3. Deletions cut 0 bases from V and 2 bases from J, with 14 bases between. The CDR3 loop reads CAWSVKPGQTYNEQFF. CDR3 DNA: TGTGCCTGGAGTGTGAAACCGGGACAAACCTACAATGAGCAGTTCTTC.

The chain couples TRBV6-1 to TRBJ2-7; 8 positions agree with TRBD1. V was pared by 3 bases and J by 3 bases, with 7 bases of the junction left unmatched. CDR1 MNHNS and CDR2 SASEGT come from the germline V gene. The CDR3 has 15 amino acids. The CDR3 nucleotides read TGTGCCAGCAGTGATTCAGGGGGCGCCGGCTACGAGCAGTACTTC. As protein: CASSDSGGAGYEQYF.

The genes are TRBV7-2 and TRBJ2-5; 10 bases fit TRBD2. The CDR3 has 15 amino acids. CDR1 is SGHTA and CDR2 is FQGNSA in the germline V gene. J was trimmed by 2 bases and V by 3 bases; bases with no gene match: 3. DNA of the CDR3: TGTGCCAGCAGCTTGGGGACTAGCGTACAAGAGACCCAGTACTTC. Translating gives CASSLGTSVQETQYF.